This T cell receptor (beta chain) is from a study of cytomegalovirus exposure and HLA in healthy donors. Overall study findings and caveats: Earlier results showed most TCR beta V segments being productive about 90% or about 30% of the time.

V lost 5 bases and J lost 5, with 12 bases in between. The germline gives CDR1 MNHEY, CDR2 SMNVEV (reference sequence). CDR3 size: 13 residues. With respect to this clone: Its antigen is unknown.

PCR involved 60 Vbeta and 13 Jbeta primers. Some clones are missing from TCRdb's copy, which holds only in-frame ones; the method was immunoSEQ multiplex PCR. The table records roughly 200,000 clones, around 88% of them present only once. Sequencing used PBMCs. The chain is built from TRBV27 and TRBJ2-5; D uncertain. The clonotype was recovered from a woman aged 30 to 39 in good health and CMV-seronegative. The CDR3 here is CASSPLSTETQYF. The CDR3 DNA sequence: TGTGCCAGCAGTCCCTTGAGTACGGAGACCCAGTACTTC.